The entry below describes one T cell receptor (beta chain). Its antigen remains unknown. The study ran its PCR with 60 Vbeta and 13 Jbeta primers. TCRdb's table, derived via immunoSEQ multiplex PCR, lists solely in-frame clones and lacks some. The table includes 30,000 to 40,000 clones, roughly 67% detected once. This sample is drawn from a study of cytomegalovirus exposure and HLA in healthy donors. Study-wide findings and caveats: TCR beta V segments were, for the most part, productive about 90% or about 30% of the time in an earlier analysis. CMV antigen specificity was confirmed in vitro for three CMV-associated chains. What a later analysis showed was that several of the most significant clusters appeared linked to common viral pathogens.

This receptor was obtained from a middle-aged man in good health and CMV-seropositive. The source material was PBMCs.

The CDR3 region has the DNA TGTGCCAGCAGCCAAGATGGACTAGGGGTTACAGATACGCAGTATTTT. Amino acids: CASSQDGLGVTDTQYF. V gene TRBV4-2 combines with J gene TRBJ2-3, with TRBD2 identical over 7 bases. The CDR3 has 16 amino acids. V gave up 0 bases and J gave up 3 bases; unmatched junction bases: 6. The germline V gene encodes CDR1 LGHNA and CDR2 YNFKEQ.